The sequence of this T cell receptor (beta chain) was determined in a study of blood T cell repertoires in COVID-19. For the study at large: PBMCs, B-cell-depleted T cells, or T cells provided the cDNA or gDNA that made up the material.

TCRdb keeps only in-frame clones here, not all; method: immunoSEQ multiplex PCR. The data hold around 180,000 clones, with about four fifths observed a single time. Specimen: peripheral blood. The receptor comes from a woman of 80 years or more with COVID-19, enrolled during active disease.

The CDR3 reads CASSWGRLEAFF. CDR3 DNA: TGTGCCAGCAGCTGGGGGCGGCTGGAAGCTTTCTTT. The chain carries TRBV5-4 and TRBJ1-1; D perhaps matches TRBD1 (6 bases). Per germline, CDR1 SGHNT and CDR2 YYREEE (reference sequence). The ends were cut back, 3 bases at V and 8 bases at J, with 11 bases in the middle. The CDR3 is made up of 12 amino acids.